The TCR beta chain described here comes from a study of T-cell reconstitution after alpha-beta-depleted transplantation in children. Regarding the study as a whole: As was reported, about two months after transplant, alpha-beta T cells came from several hundred expanded graft clones. Diversity of TCRbeta at day 60 was high in some patients, arising from surviving recipient T cells and thymic progenitors. T cells produced anew were the main source of T-cell counts and diversity one year after transplant.

A note on this clonotype: Its antigen is not known.

Germline V CDR1 and CDR2: ENHRY, SYGVKD. V dropped 11 bases and J dropped 5; count of bases not matched to a gene: 7. This CDR3 spans 12 amino acids. Unique molecular identifiers were incorporated during preparation of the TCRbeta library. TCRdb fed the PCR reads into MiXCR, producing one record per CDR3 protein. The sample yields about 580,000 distinct CDR3 sequences, 23% seen once. The chain uses TRBV10-3 and TRBJ2-7; 9 bases line up with TRBD1. Specimen: PBMCs, mostly from graft donor cells, collected 360 days after TCRalphabeta/CD19-depleted stem cell transplant. The receptor's source is a boy in the first two years of life who had a stem cell transplant for acute myeloid leukemia, so the T cells may come from the graft donor. The DNA of the CDR3 is TGTGCCGCTGGACAGGGGTACGACGAGCAGTACTTC. This gives the protein CAAGQGYDEQYF.